One sample yielded the 15 T cell receptor beta chains listed below, sequenced in a study of cytomegalovirus exposure and HLA in healthy donors. 60 Vbeta and 13 Jbeta primers were used in PCR. Clones were sequenced by immunoSEQ multiplex PCR, and TCRdb holds only the in-frame ones, with some missing. This table has 160,000 or so clones, approximately 80% appearing once. The specimen was PBMCs. These receptors originate from a woman between 45 and 60 years old in good health and CMV-seronegative.

The chain couples TRBV2 to TRBJ1-1; D is undetermined. Germline CDR1 reads SNHLY; CDR2 reads FYNNEI. The V and J ends lost 3 bases and 0 bases respectively, with 5 bases between them. CDR3 length: 13 amino acids. CDR3 coding DNA: TGTGCCAGCAGTGAGGGCATGAACACTGAAGCTTTCTTT. Its translation: CASSEGMNTEAFF.

The V call is TRBV5-4, the J call TRBJ2-7, with 8 nucleotides matching TRBD1. The CDR3 loop spans 14 amino acids. Per the germline V gene, CDR1 is SGHNT and CDR2 is YYREEE (reference sequence). V was clipped by 5 bases and J by 2 bases; unmatched bases: 6. The CDR3 protein is CASSYDRGTYEQYF. CDR3 DNA: TGTGCCAGCAGTTATGACAGGGGCACCTACGAGCAGTACTTC. The variable domain in full, completed from reference TRBV5-4 and TRBJ2-7, reads ETGVTQSPTHLIKTRGQQVTLRCSSQSGHNTVSWYQQALGQGPQFIFQYYREEENGRGNFPPRFSGLQFPNYSSELNVNALELDDSALYLCASSYDRGTYEQYFGPGTRLTVT.

This clone showed up just once. CDR3 amino acids: CATSRGRGGHNEQFF. The DNA for the CDR3 is TGTGCCACCAGCAGAGGACGCGGGGGGCACAATGAGCAGTTCTTC. The chain recombines TRBV15 with TRBJ2-1, with 8 bases matching TRBD2. The CDR3 runs 15 residues. V dropped 1 base and J dropped 5; count of bases not matched to a gene: 4. Germline lookup yields CDR1 LNHNV and CDR2 YYDKDF (reference sequence).

V usage is TRBV13 and J usage is TRBJ2-7; D perhaps matches TRBD2 (6 bases). V gave up 4 bases and J gave up 2 bases, with 27 bases separating them. The CDR3 spans 19 residues. Germline loops: CDR1 PRHDT, CDR2 FYEKMQ (reference sequence). The DNA for the CDR3 is TGTGCCAGCAGCTCCCGGATAATAGGTTGGGGGGTAACAACCTACGAGCAGTACTTC. Translating it yields CASSSRIIGWGVTTYEQYF.

This chain connects TRBV4-1 to TRBJ2-1; 7 positions agree with TRBD1. V shed 0 bases and J 10 bases; nucleotides not matched to a gene: 6. The CDR3 sequence is 14 residues long. Looked up from germline, CDR1 is MGHRA and CDR2 is YSYEKL. The DNA of the CDR3 is TGCGCCAGCAGCCAAGAGGGTAGGGGGCGAGAGCAGTTCTTC. It encodes CASSQEGRGREQFF.

CDR3 nucleotides: TGTGCCAGTAGTATGTTTATGGGGACAGAAGATCCTAACTATGGCTACACCTTC. Translation: CASSMFMGTEDPNYGYTF. This chain uses TRBV19 with TRBJ1-2; 7 nucleotides line up with TRBD1. The germline V gene encodes CDR1 LNHDA and CDR2 SQIVND (reference sequence). This CDR3 comprises 18 residues. The V gene end was trimmed by 3 bases and the J gene end by 0 bases; junction bases not matched to a gene: 13.

Concerning this clone: Other DNA sequences from this sample encode an identical CDR3 as well. This chain links TRBV18 with TRBJ2-1; TRBD2 might be the D (6 bases). The CDR3 sequence is 13 residues long. Germline V lookup: CDR1 KGHSH, CDR2 LQKENI. Trimming removed 3 bases at V and 8 bases at J, with 11 bases between. CDR3 sequence reads: CASSPTSSHEQFF. Here the CDR3 DNA reads TGTGCCAGCTCACCGACTAGTTCCCATGAGCAGTTCTTC.

The genes are TRBV5-1 and TRBJ2-1; 7 bases line up with TRBD2. Looked up from germline, CDR1 is SGHRS and CDR2 is YFSETQ. The CDR3 covers 15 residues. The J segment lost 3 bases and the V segment lost 0 bases, leaving 3 bases of the junction unmatched. The CDR3 region is CASSLAGGLYNEQFF. The CDR3 coding sequence is TGCGCCAGCAGCTTGGCGGGGGGACTCTACAATGAGCAGTTCTTC.

This clone was counted between two and nine times. Distinct nucleotide sequences in the sample also encode this CDR3. The CDR3: CASSSWGGETQYF. In nucleotides, the CDR3 is TGTGCCAGCAGCTCCTGGGGGGGGGAGACCCAGTACTTC. This chain connects TRBV11-2 to TRBJ2-5, with 7 bases fitting TRBD2. Germline CDR1 reads SGHAT; CDR2 reads FQNNGV. The CDR3 consists of 13 residues. The V and J ends lost 4 bases and 5 bases, in that order; junction bases with no gene match: 4.

V is TRBV7-9 and J is TRBJ2-7, with D possibly being TRBD1 (6 bases). The CDR3 has 15 amino acids. Germline-derived CDR1 and CDR2 are SEHNR and FQNEAQ (reference sequence). V was pared by 6 bases and J by 0 bases, with 15 bases between. CDR3 residues: CASSRITGRSYEQYF. The DNA of the CDR3 is TGTGCCAGCAGTCGGATCACAGGGCGCTCCTACGAGCAGTACTTC. Full variable domain (remainder filled in from reference TRBV7-9 and TRBJ2-7): DTGVSQNPRHKITKRGQNVTFRCDPISEHNRLYWYRQTLGQGPEFLTYFQNEAQLEKSRLLSDRFSAERPKGSFSTLEIQRTEQGDSAMYLCASSRITGRSYEQYFGPGTRLTVT.

The V call is TRBV28, the J call TRBJ1-1; no definite D call. Germline CDR1 and CDR2: MDHEN and SYDVKM. The CDR3 is 13 residues long. Trimming took off 8 bases at V and 1 base at J, with 11 bases between the two ends. This chain's CDR3 is CASHRSGNTEAFF. In DNA, the CDR3 is TGTGCCAGCCACCGTTCAGGGAACACTGAAGCTTTCTTT.

The chain employs TRBV11-2 and TRBJ2-1; D gene ambiguous. The CDR3 extends over 15 amino acids. V gave up 1 base and J gave up 9 bases, with 16 bases separating them. Germline V lookup: CDR1 SGHAT, CDR2 FQNNGV. Written as DNA, the CDR3 is TGTGCCAGCAGCTTAGTACTGCCGCCCGGCGGTGAGCAGTTCTTC. This translates into CASSLVLPPGGEQFF. Combining the CDR3 with reference TRBV11-2 and TRBJ2-1 gives the whole variable domain EAGVAQSPRYKIIEKRQSVAFWCNPISGHATLYWYQQILGQGPKLLIQFQNNGVVDDSQLPKDRFSAERLKGVDSTLKIQPAKLEDSAVYLCASSLVLPPGGEQFFGPGTRLTVL.

V is TRBV20-1 and J is TRBJ2-7; the D gene is possibly TRBD2 (6 bases). Between the trimmed V and J ends, which lost 7 bases and 4 bases, there was a span of 11 bases. Germline CDR1 is DFQATT and CDR2 is SNEGSKA (reference sequence). The CDR3 is 11 amino acids. CDR3 DNA: TGCAGTGTAGGGCGGGATTACGAGCAGTACTTC. Its translation: CSVGRDYEQYF.

The chain combines TRBV7-8 with TRBJ1-4; TRBD1 matches at 7 bases. CDR1 SGHVS and CDR2 FQNEAQ come from the germline V gene. The ends lost 0 bases at V and 0 bases at J; junction bases unmatched: 16. This CDR3 is built from 21 residues. The CDR3 sequence: CASSLAPMSPGQLATNEKLFF. The CDR3, as DNA: TGTGCCAGCAGCTTAGCGCCGATGAGCCCGGGACAGCTTGCAACTAATGAAAAACTGTTTTTT.

As to this clone: Other DNA sequences of this sample code for an identical CDR3. Written as DNA, the CDR3 is TGTGCCAGTAGTATTACAGGGGTGAGAGAGACCCAGTACTTC. This codes for CASSITGVRETQYF. The chain carries TRBV19 and TRBJ2-5, with TRBD1 matching over 7 bases. This CDR3 is 14 amino acids long. The J segment lost 4 bases and the V segment lost 3 bases, leaving 5 bases of the junction unmatched. Germline CDR1 and CDR2: LNHDA and SQIVND (reference sequence).